The 28 T cell receptor beta chains below all came from one sample that was sequenced in a study of blood T cell repertoires in COVID-19. Data came from immunoSEQ multiplex PCR; TCRdb stores just in-frame clones and leaves some out. The top ten hold under 3.5% of the sample, which has roughly 180,000 clones, approximately 86% seen once. The sample taken for sequencing was peripheral blood. All receptors come from a young woman with active or convalescent COVID-19.

The gene calls are TRBV3-1 (or the pseudogene TRBV3-2) and TRBJ1-5; a weak D match, TRBD1 (6 bases). V was cut by 3 bases and J by 7 bases, with 10 bases left in between. This CDR3 spans 13 amino acids. Germline values: CDR1 LGHDT, CDR2 YNNKEL (reference sequence). The CDR3 sequence: CASSQEGGQPQHF. The DNA for the CDR3 is TGTGCCAGCAGCCAGGAGGGGGGGCAGCCCCAGCATTTT.

The CDR3 here is CASSWSGQGGDTQYF. CDR3 DNA: TGTGCCAGCAGCTGGTCAGGACAGGGAGGAGATACGCAGTATTTT. The chain is built from TRBV5-8 and TRBJ2-3; 8 bases map to TRBD1. This CDR3 spans 15 amino acids. CDR1 is SGHTS, CDR2 YDEGEE, per germline. V lost 3 bases and J lost 5; bases outside the gene matches: 8. Together with reference TRBV5-8 and TRBJ2-3, the CDR3 gives the full variable domain: EAGVTQSPTHLIKTRGQQATLRCSPISGHTSVYWYQQALGLGLQFLLWYDEGEERNRGNFPPRFSGRQFPNYSSELNVNALELEDSALYLCASSWSGQGGDTQYFGPGTRLTVL.

The chain couples TRBV13 to TRBJ1-2, with D tentatively TRBD1 (5 bases). The CDR3 is 17 amino acids. The V end lost 4 bases, the J end lost 2 bases, and 20 bases lay between the germline ends. CDR1 is PRHDT and CDR2 is FYEKMQ in the germline V gene (reference sequence). The CDR3 sequence: CASSYPSAGPPNYGYTF. CDR3 nucleotides: TGTGCCAGCAGCTACCCGTCGGCGGGACCACCAAACTATGGCTACACCTTC.

Notes on this clone: At one boundary the junction diverges from the germline segment, which might be a read error. The V gene is TRBV15, the J gene TRBJ2-1, with 7 bases fitting TRBD2. The CDR3 contains 15 residues. Germline V gene lookup returns CDR1 LNHNV and CDR2 YYDKDF (reference sequence). The CDR3 loop is CATSWGGSSHNEQFF. CDR3 nucleotide sequence: TGTGCCACCAGCTGGGGAGGGAGCTCCCACAATGAGCAGTTCTTC.

V and J are TRBV11-2 and TRBJ2-3, with D tentatively TRBD2 (6 bases). The CDR3 runs 16 residues. Deletions cut 5 bases from V and 2 bases from J, with 17 bases between. Germline CDR1 and CDR2: SGHAT and FQNNGV. CDR3 DNA: TGTGCCAGCAGCCCCCGGGCGGGACCTATCACAGATACGCAGTATTTT. This translates into CASSPRAGPITDTQYF.

The chain is built from TRBV28 and TRBJ2-1; 8 bases map to TRBD2. Germline CDR1 and CDR2: MDHEN and SYDVKM. The CDR3 is 15 residues long. After removal of 6 bases from V and 7 bases from J, the junction contained 11 bases not matched to a gene. CDR3 nucleotide sequence: TGTGCCAGCAGCTACAGCGGGGGAGGGCCTAATGAGCAGTTCTTC. Residues: CASSYSGGGPNEQFF.

The chain couples TRBV12-3 or TRBV12-4 to TRBJ1-5, with D possibly matching TRBD1 (5 bases). The germline V and J ends were trimmed by 3 bases and 3 bases, with 6 bases remaining between them. The CDR3 is 13 residues long. The CDR3 loop is CASSFRDNQPQHF. In nucleotides, the CDR3 is TGTGCCAGCAGTTTCAGGGACAATCAGCCCCAGCATTTT.

The chain joins TRBV5-5 to TRBJ2-1; D may be TRBD1 (6 bases). This CDR3 is built from 15 residues. Germline values: CDR1 SGHKS, CDR2 YYEKEE (reference sequence). Trimming took 3 bases from V and 2 from J, leaving 12 bases between them. CDR3: CASSSEGVPYNEQFF. CDR3 DNA sequence: TGTGCCAGCAGCTCCGAGGGGGTTCCCTACAATGAGCAGTTCTTC.

This rearrangement joins TRBV28 to TRBJ1-3; D gene unclear. Trimming removed 8 bases from V and 0 bases from J, with 14 bases in between. The CDR3 contains 15 residues. Germline V CDR1 and CDR2: MDHEN, SYDVKM. For the CDR3, the DNA is TGTGCCAGCCGGGGTTCCACGGGCTCTGGAAACACCATATATTTT. It specifies CASRGSTGSGNTIYF.

CDR3 sequence reads: CASSQGLANYNEQFF. In nucleotides, the CDR3 is TGTGCCAGCAGTCAGGGACTAGCGAACTACAATGAGCAGTTCTTC. The chain uses TRBV6-2 or TRBV6-3 and TRBJ2-1; 10 nucleotides match TRBD2. The CDR3 spans 15 residues. CDR1 is MNHEY and CDR2 is SVGEGT in the germline V gene. Trimming took 5 bases from V and 3 from J; bases not matched to a gene: 4.

The chain has TRBV5-5 and TRBJ2-2; no definite D call. The germline V gene has CDR1 SGHKS and CDR2 YYEKEE (reference sequence). The ends were cut back, 0 bases at V and 4 bases at J, with 13 bases in the middle. The CDR3 is 16 amino acids. This CDR3 reads CASSLAFEVGTGELFF. CDR3 in DNA: TGTGCCAGCAGCTTGGCCTTCGAGGTGGGCACCGGGGAGCTGTTTTTT.

The CDR3 nucleotides read TGTGCCTGGAGGCTCGGGGTCTATGGCTACACCTTC. Amino acids: CAWRLGVYGYTF. The chain carries TRBV30 and TRBJ1-2; D is unresolved. This CDR3 region has 12 residues. Between the trimmed V and J ends, which lost 3 bases and 4 bases, there was a span of 9 bases. Germline lookup yields CDR1 GTSNPN and CDR2 SVGIG (reference sequence).

The J gene is TRBJ2-7, the V gene TRBV28; 7 positions match TRBD1. Per germline, CDR1 MDHEN and CDR2 SYDVKM. The V gene end was trimmed by 6 bases and the J gene end by 0 bases; junction bases not matched to a gene: 8. The CDR3 contains 15 residues. The CDR3 loop is CASREQGPRSYEQYF. Here the CDR3 DNA reads TGTGCCAGCAGAGAACAGGGGCCCCGCTCCTACGAGCAGTACTTC. Full variable domain (outside the CDR3, taken from reference TRBV28 and TRBJ2-7): DVKVTQSSRYLVKRTGEKVFLECVQDMDHENMFWYRQDPGLGLRLIYFSYDVKMKEKGDIPEGYSVSREKKERFSLILESASTNQTSMYLCASREQGPRSYEQYFGPGTRLTVT.

V usage is TRBV11-3 and J usage is TRBJ1-1; D is unclear. This CDR3 is built from 15 residues. The V and J ends lost 6 bases and 0 bases respectively, with 14 bases between them. Germline assignment: CDR1 SGHNT and CDR2 YENEEA. The CDR3 coding sequence is TGTGCCAGCAGTTCTTACCGGGGAGTGAACACTGAAGCTTTCTTT. Its translation is CASSSYRGVNTEAFF.

Concerning this clone itself: Different DNA sequences within this sample yield the same CDR3. V usage is TRBV18 and J usage is TRBJ2-4; TRBD2 agrees at 8 bases. Per the germline V gene, CDR1 is KGHSH and CDR2 is LQKENI. CDR3 length: 16 residues. The junction had 4 bases not matched to a gene; V was cut back by 3 bases and J by 0 bases. The CDR3 reads CASSPPGGLAKNIQYF. CDR3 DNA: TGTGCCAGCTCACCTCCGGGGGGGCTAGCCAAAAACATTCAGTACTTC.

Here the CDR3 reads CASSAEGNTEAFF. CDR3 DNA sequence: TGTGCCAGCAGCGCGGAGGGGAACACTGAAGCTTTCTTT. This chain links TRBV9 with TRBJ1-1; D not resolved. The CDR3 spans 13 residues. The germline V and J ends were trimmed by 3 bases and 1 base, with 7 bases remaining between them. Germline CDR1 reads SGDLS; CDR2 reads YYNGEE.

The V and J genes are TRBV27 and TRBJ1-1, with D uncertain. Germline CDR1 and CDR2: MNHEY and SMNVEV (reference sequence). The V end lost 5 bases, the J end lost 4 bases, and 11 bases lay between the germline ends. This CDR3 has 13 residues. The CDR3 sequence is CASSLLVSTEAFF. The CDR3 DNA reads TGTGCCAGCAGTCTCCTAGTATCCACTGAAGCTTTCTTT.

This CDR3 reads CASKIGLDRGKLFF. The CDR3 bases are TGTGCCTCGAAGATAGGCCTTGACAGGGGAAAACTGTTTTTT. The rearrangement uses TRBV19 and TRBJ1-4; the match to TRBD1 covers 8 bases. The CDR3 runs 14 residues. V lost 11 bases and J lost 10; bases outside the gene matches: 15. Per the germline V gene, CDR1 is LNHDA and CDR2 is SQIVND (reference sequence).

The chain couples TRBV19 to TRBJ2-7; 7 nucleotides line up with TRBD2. This CDR3 comprises 15 residues. J was trimmed by 4 bases and V by 1 base; bases with no gene match: 7. Germline values: CDR1 LNHDA, CDR2 SQIVND (reference sequence). Written as DNA, the CDR3 is TGTGCCAGTAGTATAGCACGGGACTACCGATACGAGCAGTACTTC. Protein sequence: CASSIARDYRYEQYF.

The V and J genes are TRBV9 and TRBJ1-2; no clear D. The V gene's germline CDR1 is SGDLS and CDR2 YYNGEE. This CDR3 is built from 16 residues. V shed 0 bases and J shed 0 bases, with 12 bases lying between them. The CDR3 DNA sequence: TGTGCCAGCAGCGTAGGAGGGCAGTCTGCTAACTATGGCTACACCTTC. Protein product: CASSVGGQSANYGYTF. Supplemented by reference TRBV9 and TRBJ1-2, the full variable domain reads DSGVTQTPKHLITATGQRVTLRCSPRSGDLSVYWYQQSLDQGLQFLIQYYNGEERAKGNILERFSAQQFPDLHSELNLSSLELGDSALYFCASSVGGQSANYGYTFGSGTRLTVV.

The J gene is TRBJ1-2, the V gene TRBV18, with D possibly TRBD1 on 5 matching bases. Trimming cost V 5 bases and J 6 bases, with 10 bases left between them. Germline lookup yields CDR1 KGHSH and CDR2 LQKENI. The CDR3 consists of 12 residues. The CDR3 DNA reads as TGTGCCAGCTCAGTTGGGGCGGATGGCTACACCTTC. Translation gives CASSVGADGYTF.

This sequence joins TRBV4-2 and TRBJ2-6, with D possibly TRBD1 on 6 matching bases. The CDR3 has 16 amino acids. CDR1 is LGHNA and CDR2 is YNFKEQ in the germline V gene. With 3 bases removed from V and 2 bases from J, the gap between germline ends came to 11 bases. The CDR3 protein is CASSHRQVTGANVLTF. CDR3 bases: TGTGCCAGCAGCCACCGACAGGTAACTGGGGCCAACGTCCTGACTTTC.

V and J are TRBV11-2 and TRBJ2-1, with TRBD1 matching over 9 bases. From germline, CDR1 is SGHAT and CDR2 FQNNGV. The CDR3 loop spans 15 amino acids. The V and J ends lost 5 bases and 7 bases, in that order; junction bases with no gene match: 9. The CDR3 bases are TGTGCCAGCAGCCTCGGGACAGGGATTGGGAATGAGCAGTTCTTC. This encodes CASSLGTGIGNEQFF.

Only a few counts were recorded for this clone. The chain is built from TRBV7-8 and TRBJ2-5; 7 bases agree with TRBD1. The ends lost 5 bases at V and 4 bases at J; junction bases unmatched: 4. From germline, CDR1 is SGHVS and CDR2 FQNEAQ. This CDR3 comprises 13 residues. CDR3 residues: CASSPSGGETQYF. For the CDR3, the DNA is TGTGCCAGCAGCCCATCAGGGGGAGAGACCCAGTACTTC.

The rearrangement joins TRBV5-8 to TRBJ1-1; 7 bases are a match to TRBD1. Trimming cost V 7 bases and J 5 bases; bases outside gene matches: 8. Germline V gene sequence: CDR1 SGHTS, CDR2 YDEGEE. The CDR3 is made up of 13 amino acids. The CDR3 region is CASGEQGRTEAFF. In DNA form, the CDR3 reads TGTGCCAGCGGGGAACAGGGGAGGACTGAAGCTTTCTTT.

This chain links TRBV2 with TRBJ1-1, with TRBD1 as a possible D gene (6 bases). V was cut by 7 bases and J by 13 bases, with 28 bases left in between. The CDR3 contains 15 residues. In germline, CDR1 is SNHLY, CDR2 FYNNEI. The CDR3 nucleotides are TGTGCCAGCAAGGGAACCGGGACACTCCACAGTAGGGGTTTCTTT. Its translation is CASKGTGTLHSRGFF.

This rearrangement joins TRBV11-2 to TRBJ1-2; 8 bases align to TRBD1. The V gene end was trimmed by 1 base and the J gene end by 4 bases; junction bases not matched to a gene: 5. This CDR3 spans 15 amino acids. Germline CDR1 and CDR2: SGHAT and FQNNGV. The CDR3 DNA reads as TGTGCCAGCAGCTTAGTGCTAGGGACAGGCTATGGCTACACCTTC. Its protein is CASSLVLGTGYGYTF.

The genes are TRBV2 and TRBJ1-5, with D perhaps TRBD1 (6 bases). The CDR3 is made up of 15 amino acids. The germline V gene encodes CDR1 SNHLY and CDR2 FYNNEI. V was trimmed by 9 bases and J by 3 bases, leaving 18 bases between them. Here the CDR3 reads CASQNQGIFNQPQHF. The CDR3 coding sequence is TGTGCCAGTCAGAATCAGGGGATCTTCAATCAGCCCCAGCATTTT.